This TCR beta chain was sequenced in a study of blood T cell repertoires in COVID-19 (dated by TCRdb to about 2020). General notes on the study: Samples covering the acute and convalescent phases of COVID-19 were provided by collaborators in the United States, Italy and Spain. The prospective study material was composed of cDNA or gDNA derived from T cells, B-cell-depleted T cells, or PBMCs. The dataset comprised deeply sampled blood TCRbeta repertoires from subjects exposed to, actively infected with, or recovered from COVID-19. The repertoires were made available in a free public database intended to serve as a resource for research on the immune response to SARS-CoV-2. Samples were obtained from the ongoing ImmuneRACE study (first 160 participants) and from over 1,000 subjects provided by 6 global collaborators. The sample metadata nearly always contained a de-identified subject ID, COVID-19 status, age in years and sex. Where available, HLA class I and class II types were obtained from metadata supplied by the sample provider rather than from assay-based typing.

About this clone itself: Its recognized antigen is unknown. No qualities accompany the bases; no much larger clone lies one base away.

From its cysteine to its phenylalanine, the CDR3 spans 15 amino acids. Only CDR3 DNA is held: 45 bases, read in frame from base 1. Compared with germline, V lacks 4 bases and J lacks 5 bases; bases without a gene match: 2. For CDR1 and CDR2, the germline V gene (reference sequence) lists LNHDA and SQIVND. Whole blood was collected in K2EDTA tubes by collaborating institutions according to the institutions' own protocols. For TCRbeta analysis, collaborators shipped samples as frozen whole blood, isolated PBMCs, or DNA extracted from either of those sample types. What the authors observed across the whole study: How much clinical and demographic metadata was included differed by source and by participant, and the metadata was provided uncurated.

TCRbeta CDR3 regions were amplified from genomic DNA using the immunoSEQ Assay, a bias-controlled multiplex PCR. In the original analysis: Within the assay, amplification of reference gene primers was used to estimate how many nucleated cells each sample contained. Sequence reads were collapsed and filtered to measure the absolute abundance of every unique TCRbeta CDR3 rearrangement. For each sample, productive Simpson clonality was calculated as the square root of Simpson's diversity index across productive rearrangements. In its TCRdb copy, this immuneACCESS table keeps in-frame sequences only and misses some clones. Where compared with another copy, unresolved V genes explain less than half of these, and the others have no known cause. That table gives V, J and clone size, and the DNA gave D and trimming. Here the sample has 60,000 to 80,000 clones; 85% occur a single time. Jointly, the top ten make up roughly 25% of the sample.

The sequence was collected from a man over 45 with acute or convalescent COVID-19. Material: peripheral blood. The chain couples TRBV19 to TRBJ2-3; TRBD2 fits 14 bases in the junction. The nucleotide sequence reads as follows: TGTGCCAGTAGTAGTGGACTAGCGGGGGGAGATACGCAGTATTTT. This sequence encodes CASSSGLAGGDTQYF.